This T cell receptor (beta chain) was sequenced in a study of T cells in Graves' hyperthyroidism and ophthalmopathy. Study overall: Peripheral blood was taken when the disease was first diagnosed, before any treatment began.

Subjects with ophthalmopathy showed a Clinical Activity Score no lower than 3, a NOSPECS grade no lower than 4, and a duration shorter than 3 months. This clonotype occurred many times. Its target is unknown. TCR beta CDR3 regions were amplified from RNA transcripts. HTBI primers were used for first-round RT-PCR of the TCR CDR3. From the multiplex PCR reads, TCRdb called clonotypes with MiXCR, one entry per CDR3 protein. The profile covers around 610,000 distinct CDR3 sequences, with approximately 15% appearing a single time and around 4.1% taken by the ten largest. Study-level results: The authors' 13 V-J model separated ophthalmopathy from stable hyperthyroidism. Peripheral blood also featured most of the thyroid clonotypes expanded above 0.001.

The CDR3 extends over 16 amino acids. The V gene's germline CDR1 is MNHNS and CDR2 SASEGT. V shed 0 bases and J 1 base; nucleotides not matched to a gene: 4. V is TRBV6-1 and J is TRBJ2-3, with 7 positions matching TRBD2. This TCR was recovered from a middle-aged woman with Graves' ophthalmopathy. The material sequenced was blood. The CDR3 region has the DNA TGTGCCAGCAGTGAAGCCACGGGGGGAGGCACAGATACGCAGTATTTT. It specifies CASSEATGGGTDTQYF.